This note documents a single TCR beta chain sequence. What it binds is not known. Here immunoSEQ multiplex PCR was the method, and the copy in TCRdb shows in-frame clones only, minus some. The sample has tens of thousands of clones; 91% are singletons. The data are from a study of cytomegalovirus exposure and HLA in healthy donors. Notes on the study in general: The study recorded 164 TCR beta chains that were cytomegalovirus-associated.

The donors were part of the validation cohort, which consisted of about 120 subjects and was separate from the first cohort of under 850 subjects. The clonotype was recovered from a woman aged 25-40 years in good health and CMV-seronegative. The sequencing input was PBMCs.

The CDR3 DNA sequence: TGCGCCAGCAGCCCGGGTAGGGGACAGGGTCCCACAGATACGCAGTATTTT. Residues: CASSPGRGQGPTDTQYF. The rearrangement joins TRBV4-1 to TRBJ2-3; TRBD1 matches 9 bases. The J segment lost 2 bases and the V segment lost 4 bases, leaving 10 bases of the junction unmatched. CDR3 length: 17 residues. Germline V gene data show CDR1 as MGHRA and CDR2 as YSYEKL.